The sequence of this T cell receptor beta chain was determined in a study of blood T cells in healthy people across ages. Study-level points and caveats: Measured against age, TCR beta diversity per million T cells decreased in a roughly linear manner. Unsorted PBMCs prevented conclusive naive versus antigen-experienced comparison.

CDR3 length: 13 residues. CDR1 and CDR2 (germline): LGHDT, YNNKEL (reference sequence). Turning to this clonotype: Its cognate antigen is unknown. A read error may be the cause here, since a much bigger clone is one base away.

It was with a sample-barcoded 5' primer and a J-beta primer mix that a second PCR of about 7 to 12 cycles was run. Every single cDNA molecule received a tag from a template-switch adaptor with 12 random nucleotides. In TCRdb, the 5' RACE reads were re-called with MiXCR into one record per CDR3 protein. The sample lists 650,000 or so distinct CDR3 sequences; roughly half were seen once. The rearrangement uses TRBV3-1 and TRBJ2-5; D unresolved. Source material: blood. The sequence was obtained from a woman older than 75 in good health. The CDR3 DNA reads TGTGTCAGCAGCCCTCCTATAGGGGAGACCCAGTACTTC. It codes for CVSSPPIGETQYF.